This T cell receptor (beta chain) emerged from a study of blood T cell repertoires in COVID-19 (dated by TCRdb to about 2020). Regarding the complete study: The collaborator samples originated in the United States, Italy and Spain and spanned the acute and convalescent phases of COVID-19. The material from the prospective study consisted of cDNA or gDNA derived from T cells, B-cell-depleted T cells, or PBMCs. Deeply sampled blood TCRbeta repertoires from subjects exposed to, actively infected with, or recovered from COVID-19 were included in the dataset. The repertoires were made available in a free public database intended to serve as a resource for research on the immune response to SARS-CoV-2. Samples came from the ongoing ImmuneRACE study (first 160 participants) plus 1,254 subjects from 6 global collaborators. Sample metadata almost always included a de-identified subject ID, COVID-19 status, age in years and sex. Where HLA class I and class II types were available, the types were taken from metadata supplied by the sample provider, not from assay-based typing.

The immunoSEQ Assay, a bias-controlled multiplex PCR, was used to amplify TCRbeta CDR3 regions from genomic DNA. As for the original processing: Nucleated cell counts per sample were estimated from amplification of reference gene primers within the assay. To quantify the absolute abundance of each unique TCRbeta CDR3 rearrangement, sequence reads were collapsed and filtered. For each sample, productive Simpson clonality was calculated as the square root of Simpson's diversity index across productive rearrangements. TCRdb took over this immuneACCESS table, retaining in-frame rearrangements with V and J assigned. Such tables are incomplete; in checked studies, under half of the missing clones stem from an unresolved V gene, and the remainder is unexplained. The V and J calls and clone size come from that table; D and trimming were worked out from the DNA. Counted in this sample were around 300,000 clones; just under 90% of them appeared once. In total, the top ten clones hold less than 2% of the sample.

Participants in the prospective study were aged 18 to 89 years, lived in 20 to 25 United States geographic areas, and enrolled through a virtual design. In the prospective study, cohorts were assigned on the basis of participant-reported clinical history obtained from a screening survey and a study questionnaire. ImmuneRACE Cohort 3 recovered participants were defined by two consecutive negative NP/OP PCR tests, healthcare professional clearance, or symptom resolution. In the prospective study, whole blood, serum and a nasopharyngeal or oropharyngeal swab were collected from each participant by mobile phlebotomists. Participants in the prospective study had the option to provide additional blood draws and questionnaires over an approximately 2-month period. Prospective study blood samples were shipped either frozen or at room temperature before DNA extraction. Comment on this clone: Its antigen remains unidentified. Base qualities are not recorded, but no much larger clone differs from it by a single base.

The study at large found these results: Clinical and demographic metadata were provided uncurated, with the amount varying by source and participant.

According to the germline V gene, CDR1 reads MDHEN and CDR2 reads SYDVKM. At the junction V is shortened by 6 bases and J by 7 bases; bases outside the gene matches: 12. Including the terminal cysteine and phenylalanine, the CDR3 comprises 14 residues. Only the CDR3 portion is preserved as DNA: 42 bases, with reading frame beginning at the first base. The sequencing sample was made of PBMCs or T cells enriched from blood (not recorded which). Rearrangement joined TRBV28 to TRBJ2-7; TRBD1 lines up with 7 middle nucleotides. This receptor was identified in a woman aged 55 to 70 who had recovered from COVID-19. The DNA sequence follows: TGTGCCAGCAGAGACCAGGGGGAATCGGGGGAGCAGTACTTC. Its protein reads: CASRDQGESGEQYF.